This entry lists 4 T cell receptor beta chains sequenced from one sample in a study of blood T cells in healthy people across ages. It was with a sample-barcoded 5' primer and a J-beta primer mix that a second PCR of about 6 to 12 cycles was run. Each CDR3 protein gets one entry after TCRdb re-called the 5' RACE reads with MiXCR. There are about a million distinct CDR3 sequences in the sample; approximately 38% occur only once, and roughly 14% lies in the top ten. Specimen: blood. Receptors were obtained from a man younger than 30 in good health.

As regards this clonotype: This could be a read error, since a much larger clone is one nucleotide away. This sequence joins TRBV29-1 and TRBJ1-2; TRBD1 agrees at 7 bases. Germline V gene data show CDR1 as SQVTM and CDR2 as ANQGSEA. The CDR3 runs to 11 residues. CDR3 sequence: CSVGTAYSYTF. CDR3 DNA sequence: TGCAGCGTGGGGACAGCCTATAGCTACACCTTC.

Details on this clonotype: The junction departs from the called germline gene at one end, perhaps through a read error. V usage is TRBV3-1 and J usage is TRBJ2-3; D unclear. From germline, CDR1 is LGHDT and CDR2 YNNKEL (reference sequence). The CDR3 is made up of 13 amino acids. The CDR3 sequence is CVSSQATGDTQYF. The DNA of the CDR3 is TGTGTCAGCAGCCAAGCAACTGGAGATACGCAGTATTTT.

The table lists this clonotype with a few counts. This chain uses TRBV28 with TRBJ1-1, with D maybe TRBD1 (5 bases). The V and J ends lost 3 bases and 7 bases respectively, with 12 bases between them. The germline gives CDR1 MDHEN, CDR2 SYDVKM. The CDR3 covers 13 residues. The CDR3 spells CASSFPAGFEAFF. DNA for the CDR3: TGTGCCAGCAGTTTCCCAGCAGGGTTTGAAGCTTTCTTT.

This clonotype turned up a few times. The rearrangement links TRBV28 to TRBJ2-6; TRBD1 is a possible D gene (6 bases). V was cut by 3 bases and J by 0 bases, with 18 bases left in between. The CDR3 runs 19 residues. Per the germline V gene, CDR1 is MDHEN and CDR2 is SYDVKM. CDR3 sequence (DNA): TGTGCCAGCAGTTTCCCTTGGGTGGGGGACAACTCTGGGGCCAACGTCCTGACTTTC. This sequence encodes CASSFPWVGDNSGANVLTF.